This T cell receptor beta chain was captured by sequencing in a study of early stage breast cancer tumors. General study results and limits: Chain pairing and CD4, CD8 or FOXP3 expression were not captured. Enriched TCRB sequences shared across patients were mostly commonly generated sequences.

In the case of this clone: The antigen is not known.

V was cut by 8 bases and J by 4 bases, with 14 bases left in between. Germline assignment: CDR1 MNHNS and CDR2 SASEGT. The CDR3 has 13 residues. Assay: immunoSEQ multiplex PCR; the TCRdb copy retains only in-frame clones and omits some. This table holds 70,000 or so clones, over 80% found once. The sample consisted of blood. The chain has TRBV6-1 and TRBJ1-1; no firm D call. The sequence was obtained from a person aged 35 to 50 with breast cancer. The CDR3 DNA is TGTGCCAGCTCCCGGTTAGGCTTCACTGAAGCTTTCTTT. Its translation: CASSRLGFTEAFF.